Listed below are T cell receptor beta chains from one sample, sequenced in a study of blood T cells in healthy people across ages. TCRdb used MiXCR to reprocess the 5' RACE reads, holding one entry per CDR3 protein. The table records roughly 1.7 million distinct CDR3 sequences, around 35% of them present only once. Specimen: blood. Every receptor here comes from a woman in her thirties in good health. The CDR3 runs from the conserved cysteine through the conserved F or W. Each record gives: D gene, J gene, clone size, V gene, CDR3 protein. The D gene is left open where the match is weak. Some rows have no size entry. The others give once, few or many, or a class for an expanded clone.

NA | TRBJ2-6 | NA | TRBV6-2/TRBV6-3 | CASSYGSASSGANVLTF
NA | TRBJ2-7 | many | TRBV6-1 | CASRRSSSGAEQYF
TRBD1 | TRBJ2-7 | NA | TRBV12-3/TRBV12-4 | CASSPDRDSGYEQYF
NA | TRBJ1-1 | NA | TRBV6-2/TRBV6-3 | CASRVRGTNTEAFF
TRBD1 | TRBJ1-2 | NA | TRBV30 | CAWSPGGNYGYIF
NA | NA | once | TRBV3-1 | CASSHMRRWQETQYF
NA | TRBJ1-5 | few | TRBV27 | CASSFGGPHQPQHF
TRBD1 | TRBJ1-2 | few | TRBV4-2 | CASSQDVGQGLWGYTF
NA | TRBJ2-1 | once | TRBV21-1 | CASSVYRIATAYNEQFF
NA | TRBJ1-6 | NA | TRBV20-1 | CSARDWAENSPLHF
NA | TRBJ2-5 | NA | TRBV24-1 | CATSDNYPSDEQYF
TRBD1 | TRBJ1-1 | NA | TRBV7-6 | CASSAGTGGVTEAFF
TRBD2 | TRBJ2-1 | few | TRBV7-3 | CASSLTSRTSGRNNEQFF
TRBD1 | TRBJ1-2 | few | TRBV6-1 | CASSEATGQTNYGYTF
TRBD1 | TRBJ2-5 | NA | TRBV20-1 | CSARDRATGFQETQYF
NA | TRBJ1-1 | NA | TRBV28 | CASSSHSKGFYTEAFF
NA | TRBJ1-2 | many | TRBV20-1 | CSATDRAGTNYGYTF
TRBD1 | TRBJ2-5 | NA | TRBV7-9 | CASSTWTGVRVETQYF
NA | TRBJ1-5 | many | TRBV29-1 | CSVAHHPSNQPQHF
TRBD2 | TRBJ2-7 | few | TRBV20-1 | CSVKAVREETNSYEQYF
TRBD2 | TRBJ2-1 | few | TRBV6-2/TRBV6-3 | CASSYALAGGFWGQFF
TRBD1 | TRBJ1-1 | once | TRBV15 | CATSSDRVNTEAFF
NA | TRBJ1-2 | many | TRBV20-1 | CSASLSGDYGYTF
NA | TRBJ2-1 | few | TRBV2 | CASTITYEQFF
TRBD1 | TRBJ2-1 | NA | TRBV5-1 | CASRPDRGAYNEQFF
TRBD1 | TRBJ2-5 | few | TRBV20-1 | CSAREKREWRQGLQETQYF
NA | TRBJ1-1 | once | TRBV20-1 | CSAREGLLEAFF
TRBD1 | TRBJ2-5 | few | TRBV6-5 | CASSYAQGRETQYF
NA | TRBJ1-2 | NA | TRBV9 | CASSVGRANYGYTF
NA | TRBJ1-2 | NA | TRBV4-1 | CASSQEGENYGYTF
NA | TRBJ2-5 | NA | TRBV2 | CASKRGQQETQYF
NA | TRBJ2-3 | few | TRBV15 | CATSSALRGRWTDTQYF
TRBD2 | TRBJ2-1 | NA | TRBV15 | CATNSGLADNEQFF
NA | TRBJ2-3 | NA | TRBV9 | CASSVRASDTHTQYF
NA | TRBJ2-1 | NA | TRBV6-1 | CASSRTAHNEQFF
TRBD2 | TRBJ2-1 | few | TRBV7-3 | CASSMLAGVLYEQFF
NA | TRBJ2-1 | few | TRBV7-9 | CASSSPRVPAIVNEQFF